Listed here are 10 T cell receptor beta chains from one sample, sequenced in a study of CXCR3-negative and CXCR3-positive naive CD8 T cells. The method, 5' RACE with UMI labels, was used to prepare the TRB cDNA libraries. TCRdb re-called the 5' RACE reads and catalogs CDR3 proteins one per entry, DNA excluded. The sample shows approximately 100,000 distinct CDR3 sequences, and about 0.34% sits with its ten largest clones. Whole-study results and caveats: TRB CDR3s were more hydrophobic in CXCR3-positive than in CXCR3-negative naive cells.

Their antigens remain unidentified. The source material was naive CXCR3+ CD8+ T cells from blood. Subset indicated: CD45RO-CCR7+CD27+CD95- naive CD8+ T cells expressing CXCR3 (TNR3+). These receptors all stem from a human donor in good health. Some clones in this sample may be carry-over from other donors' samples.

J is TRBJ2-7 and V is TRBV29-1; without DNA, the TCRdb call of TRBD2 cannot be checked. The CDR3 runs to 15 residues. The germline V gene encodes CDR1 SQVTM and CDR2 ANQGSEA. The CDR3 loop reads CSVVPGTSVSYEQYF.

V and J are TRBV21-1 and TRBJ2-3; TCRdb returns TRBD1, unconfirmable since there is no DNA. TRBV21-1 is a documented pseudogene. The CDR3 consists of 17 residues. The CDR3 sequence: CASSLKPSGPSTDTQYF.

The chain employs TRBV7-9 and TRBJ2-2; the D call from TCRdb, TRBD1, cannot be confirmed without DNA. This CDR3 is 16 amino acids long. The germline V gene has CDR1 SEHNR and CDR2 FQNEAQ (reference sequence). CDR3 sequence: CASSSYRGPNTGELFF.

The chain has TRBV4-2 and TRBJ1-4; there is no DNA to check the TCRdb D call of TRBD1. The length of the CDR3 is 15 residues. CDR1 and CDR2 from the germline V gene are LGHNA and YNFKEQ. CDR3 amino acids: CGSSQKGTGFEKLFF.

V usage is TRBV21-1 and J usage is TRBJ2-2; with no DNA, the TCRdb D assignment of TRBD1 cannot be verified. TRBV21-1 is a pseudogene. The CDR3 runs to 15 residues. CDR3 amino acids: CASSKLQWGTGELFF.

This chain uses TRBV27 with TRBJ2-3. The CDR3 is 15 amino acids. CDR1 and CDR2 from the germline V gene are MNHEY and SMNVEV (reference sequence). CDR3 residues: CASSLTGGMSDTQYF.

The rearrangement uses TRBV29-1 and TRBJ2-5; the TCRdb D gene call, TRBD2, has no DNA to confirm it. This CDR3 is built from 14 residues. Germline CDR1 is SQVTM and CDR2 is ANQGSEA. This chain's CDR3 is CSVELVPSGGTQYF.

This sequence joins TRBV19 and TRBJ1-6; TCRdb calls TRBD1, which cannot be checked without DNA. Germline assignment: CDR1 LNHDA and CDR2 SQIVND (reference sequence). CDR3 length equals 14 residues. Here the CDR3 reads CASSIWTANSPLHF. Full variable domain (rest looked up from reference TRBV19 and TRBJ1-6): DGGITQSPKYLFRKEGQNVTLSCEQNLNHDAMYWYRQDPGQGLRLIYYSQIVNDFQKGDIAEGYSVSREKKESFPLTVTSAQKNPTAFYLCASSIWTANSPLHFGNGTRLTVT.

The V call is TRBV5-1, the J call TRBJ1-2; TCRdb's assignment of TRBD1 cannot be checked, as there is no DNA. The CDR3 loop spans 15 amino acids. Germline CDR1 is SGHRS and CDR2 is YFSETQ. CDR3: CASSLGQGGGYGYTF.

This rearrangement joins TRBV11-2 to TRBJ2-1; without DNA, the TCRdb call of TRBD1 cannot be checked. The CDR3 has 15 amino acids. Germline-derived CDR1 and CDR2 are SGHAT and FQNNGV. The CDR3: CASSLARGGANEQFF.